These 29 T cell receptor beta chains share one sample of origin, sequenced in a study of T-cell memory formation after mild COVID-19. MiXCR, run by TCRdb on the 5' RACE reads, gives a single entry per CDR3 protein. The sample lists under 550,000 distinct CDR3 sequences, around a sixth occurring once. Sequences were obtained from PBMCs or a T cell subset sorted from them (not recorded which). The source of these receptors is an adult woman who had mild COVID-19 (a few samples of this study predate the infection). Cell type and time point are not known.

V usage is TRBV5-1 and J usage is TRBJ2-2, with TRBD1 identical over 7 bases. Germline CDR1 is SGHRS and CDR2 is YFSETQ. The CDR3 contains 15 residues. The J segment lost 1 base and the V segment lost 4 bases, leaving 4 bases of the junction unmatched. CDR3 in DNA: TGCGCCAGCAGCACCGGGACAGTGAACACCGGGGAGCTGTTTTTT. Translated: CASSTGTVNTGELFF.

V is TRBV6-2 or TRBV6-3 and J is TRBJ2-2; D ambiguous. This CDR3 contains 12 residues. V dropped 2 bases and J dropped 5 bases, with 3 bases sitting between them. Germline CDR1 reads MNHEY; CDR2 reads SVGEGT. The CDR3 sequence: CASSYHTGELFF. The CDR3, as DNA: TGTGCCAGCAGTTACCATACCGGGGAGCTGTTTTTT.

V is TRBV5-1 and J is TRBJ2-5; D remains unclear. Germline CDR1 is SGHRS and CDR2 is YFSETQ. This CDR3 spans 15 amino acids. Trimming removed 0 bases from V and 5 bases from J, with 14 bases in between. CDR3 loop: CASSLGSRMGETQYF. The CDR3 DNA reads TGCGCCAGCAGCTTGGGGTCCAGGATGGGTGAGACCCAGTACTTC.

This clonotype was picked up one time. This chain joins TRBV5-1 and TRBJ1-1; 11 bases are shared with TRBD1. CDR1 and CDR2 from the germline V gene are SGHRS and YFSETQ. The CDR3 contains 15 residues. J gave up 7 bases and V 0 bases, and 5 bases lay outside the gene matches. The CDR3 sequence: CASSLGDRGYNEAFF. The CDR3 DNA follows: TGCGCCAGCAGCTTGGGGGACAGGGGGTACAATGAAGCTTTCTTT. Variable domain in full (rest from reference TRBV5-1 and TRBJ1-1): KAGVTQTPRYLIKTRGQQVTLSCSPISGHRSVSWYQQTPGQGLQFLFEYFSETQRNKGNFPGRFSGRQFSNSRSEMNVSTLELGDSALYLCASSLGDRGYNEAFFGQGTRLTVV.

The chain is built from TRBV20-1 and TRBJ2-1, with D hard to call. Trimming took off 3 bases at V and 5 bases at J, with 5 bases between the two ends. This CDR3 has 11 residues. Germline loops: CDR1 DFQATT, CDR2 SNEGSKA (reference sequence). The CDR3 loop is CSASQHNEQFF. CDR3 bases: TGCAGTGCTAGTCAGCACAATGAGCAGTTCTTC.

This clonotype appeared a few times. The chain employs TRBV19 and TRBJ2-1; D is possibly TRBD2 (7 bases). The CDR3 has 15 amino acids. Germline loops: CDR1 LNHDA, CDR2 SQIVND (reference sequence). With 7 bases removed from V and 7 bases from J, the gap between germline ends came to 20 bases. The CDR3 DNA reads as TGTGCCAGTACCATGTCCCGGGGGGCCTTGAATGAGCAGTTCTTC. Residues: CASTMSRGALNEQFF.

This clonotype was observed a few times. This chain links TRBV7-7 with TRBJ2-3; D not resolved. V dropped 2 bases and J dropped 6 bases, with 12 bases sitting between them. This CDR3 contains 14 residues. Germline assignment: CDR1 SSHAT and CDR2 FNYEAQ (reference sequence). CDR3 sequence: CASSLYSTADTQYF. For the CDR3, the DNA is TGTGCCAGCAGCTTATACAGCACCGCCGATACGCAGTATTTT.

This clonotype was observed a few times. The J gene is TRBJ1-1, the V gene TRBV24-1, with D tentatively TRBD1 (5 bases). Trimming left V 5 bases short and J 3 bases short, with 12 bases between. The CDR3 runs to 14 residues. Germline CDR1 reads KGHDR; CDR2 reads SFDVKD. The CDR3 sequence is CATSGGTLDTEAFF. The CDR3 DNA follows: TGTGCCACCAGTGGGGGGACCTTGGACACTGAAGCTTTCTTT.

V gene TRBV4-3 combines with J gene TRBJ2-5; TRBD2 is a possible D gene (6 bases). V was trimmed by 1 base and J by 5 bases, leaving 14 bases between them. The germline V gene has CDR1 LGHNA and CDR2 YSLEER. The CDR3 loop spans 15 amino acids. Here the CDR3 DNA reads TGCGCCAGCAGCCAAGTTGATGGGGCGGGGGAGACCCAGTACTTC. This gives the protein CASSQVDGAGETQYF.

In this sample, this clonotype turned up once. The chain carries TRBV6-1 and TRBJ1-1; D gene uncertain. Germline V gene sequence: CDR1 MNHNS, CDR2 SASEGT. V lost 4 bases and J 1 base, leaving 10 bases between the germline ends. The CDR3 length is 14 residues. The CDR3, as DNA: TGTGCCAGCAGTGGCTTGACAACGAACACTGAAGCTTTCTTT. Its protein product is CASSGLTTNTEAFF.

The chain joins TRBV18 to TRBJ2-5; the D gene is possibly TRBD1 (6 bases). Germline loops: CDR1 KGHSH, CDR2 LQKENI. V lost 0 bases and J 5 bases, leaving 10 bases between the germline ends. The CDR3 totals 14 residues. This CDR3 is CASSPPGRGETQYF. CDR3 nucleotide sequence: TGTGCCAGCTCACCACCCGGTAGGGGGGAGACCCAGTACTTC.

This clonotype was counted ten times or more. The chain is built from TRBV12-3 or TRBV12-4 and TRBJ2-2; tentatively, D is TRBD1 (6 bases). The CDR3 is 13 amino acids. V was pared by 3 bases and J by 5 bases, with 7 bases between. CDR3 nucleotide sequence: TGTGCCAGCAGTTTTCAGGGGACCGGGGAGCTGTTTTTT. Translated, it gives CASSFQGTGELFF.

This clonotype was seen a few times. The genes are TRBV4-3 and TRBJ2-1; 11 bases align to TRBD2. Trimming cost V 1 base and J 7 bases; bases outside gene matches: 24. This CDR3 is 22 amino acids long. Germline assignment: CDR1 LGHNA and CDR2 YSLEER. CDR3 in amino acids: CASSQGVSYYRTSGSHTNEQFF. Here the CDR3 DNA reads TGCGCCAGCAGCCAAGGGGTTTCATATTACCGAACTAGCGGGAGCCATACAAATGAGCAGTTCTTC.

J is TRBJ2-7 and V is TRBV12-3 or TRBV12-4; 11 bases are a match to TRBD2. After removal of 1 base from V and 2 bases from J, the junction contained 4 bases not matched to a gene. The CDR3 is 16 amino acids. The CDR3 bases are TGTGCCAGCAGTTTAGTACCTAGCGGGAGGACCTACGAGCAGTACTTC. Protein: CASSLVPSGRTYEQYF.

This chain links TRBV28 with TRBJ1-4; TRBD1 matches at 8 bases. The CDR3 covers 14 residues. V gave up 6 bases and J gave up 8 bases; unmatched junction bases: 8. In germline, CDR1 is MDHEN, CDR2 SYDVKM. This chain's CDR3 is CASRPAGGGEKLFF. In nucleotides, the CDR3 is TGTGCCAGCAGACCCGCAGGGGGCGGGGAAAAACTGTTTTTT.

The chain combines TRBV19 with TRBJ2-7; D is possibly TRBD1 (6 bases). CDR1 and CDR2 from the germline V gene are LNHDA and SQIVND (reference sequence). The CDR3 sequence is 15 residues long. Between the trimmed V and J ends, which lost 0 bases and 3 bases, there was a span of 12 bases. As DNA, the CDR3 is TGTGCCAGTAGTATAGATATCAGGGGCGGCTACGAGCAGTACTTC. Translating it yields CASSIDIRGGYEQYF.

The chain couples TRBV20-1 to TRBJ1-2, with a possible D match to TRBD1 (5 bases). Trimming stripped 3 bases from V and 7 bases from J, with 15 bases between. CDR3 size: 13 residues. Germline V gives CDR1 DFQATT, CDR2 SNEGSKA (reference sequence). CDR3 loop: CSASPGHGGGYTF. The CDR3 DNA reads TGCAGTGCTAGTCCCGGACACGGAGGTGGCTACACCTTC.

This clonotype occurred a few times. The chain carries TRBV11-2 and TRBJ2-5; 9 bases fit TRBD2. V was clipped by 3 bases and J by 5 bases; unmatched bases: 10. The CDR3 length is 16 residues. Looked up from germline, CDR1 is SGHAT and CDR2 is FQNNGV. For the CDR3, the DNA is TGTGCCAGCAGCTTGGGGGGGGGACTAGCATATGAGACCCAGTACTTC. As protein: CASSLGGGLAYETQYF.

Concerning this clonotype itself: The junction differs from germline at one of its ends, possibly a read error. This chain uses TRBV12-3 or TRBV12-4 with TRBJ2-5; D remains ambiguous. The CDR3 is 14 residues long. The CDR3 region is CDSSLSQLQETQYF. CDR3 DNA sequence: TGTGACAGCAGTTTAAGCCAGCTCCAAGAGACCCAGTACTTC.

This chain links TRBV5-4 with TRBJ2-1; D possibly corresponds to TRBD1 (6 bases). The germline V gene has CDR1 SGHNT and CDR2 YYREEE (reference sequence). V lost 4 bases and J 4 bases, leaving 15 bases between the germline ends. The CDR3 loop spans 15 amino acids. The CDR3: CASSQQGAAYNEQFF. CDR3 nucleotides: TGTGCCAGCAGCCAACAGGGAGCTGCGTACAATGAGCAGTTCTTC. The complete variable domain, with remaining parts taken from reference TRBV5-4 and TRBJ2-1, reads ETGVTQSPTHLIKTRGQQVTLRCSSQSGHNTVSWYQQALGQGPQFIFQYYREEENGRGNFPPRFSGLQFPNYSSELNVNALELDDSALYLCASSQQGAAYNEQFFGPGTRLTVL.

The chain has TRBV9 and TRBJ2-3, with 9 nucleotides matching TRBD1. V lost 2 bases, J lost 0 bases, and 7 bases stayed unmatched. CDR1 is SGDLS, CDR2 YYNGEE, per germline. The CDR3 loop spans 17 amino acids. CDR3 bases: TGTGCCAGCAGCGTGGGTGGGACAGGGAGAAGCACAGATACGCAGTATTTT. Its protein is CASSVGGTGRSTDTQYF.

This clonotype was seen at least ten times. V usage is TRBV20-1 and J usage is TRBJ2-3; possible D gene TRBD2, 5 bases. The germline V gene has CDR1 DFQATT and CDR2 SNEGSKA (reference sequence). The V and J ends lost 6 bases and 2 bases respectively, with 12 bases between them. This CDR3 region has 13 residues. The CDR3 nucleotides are TGCAGTGCCCAGAGACTATTCACAGATACGCAGTATTTT. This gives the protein CSAQRLFTDTQYF.

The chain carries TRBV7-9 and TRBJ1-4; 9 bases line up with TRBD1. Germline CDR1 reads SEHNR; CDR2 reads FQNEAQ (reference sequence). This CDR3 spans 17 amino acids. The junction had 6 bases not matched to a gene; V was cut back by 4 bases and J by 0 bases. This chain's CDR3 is CASSSRRQGATNEKLFF. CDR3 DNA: TGTGCCAGCAGCTCGCGGCGACAGGGGGCAACTAATGAAAAACTGTTTTTT. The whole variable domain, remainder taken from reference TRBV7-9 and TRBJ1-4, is DTGVSQNPRHKITKRGQNVTFRCDPISEHNRLYWYRQTLGQGPEFLTYFQNEAQLEKSRLLSDRFSAERPKGSFSTLEIQRTEQGDSAMYLCASSSRRQGATNEKLFFGSGTQLSVL.

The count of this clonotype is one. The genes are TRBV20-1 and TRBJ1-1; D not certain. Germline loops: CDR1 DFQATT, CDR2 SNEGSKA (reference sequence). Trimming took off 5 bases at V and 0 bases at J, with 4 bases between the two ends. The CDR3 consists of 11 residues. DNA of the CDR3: TGCAGTGCTCACATGAACACTGAAGCTTTCTTT. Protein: CSAHMNTEAFF.

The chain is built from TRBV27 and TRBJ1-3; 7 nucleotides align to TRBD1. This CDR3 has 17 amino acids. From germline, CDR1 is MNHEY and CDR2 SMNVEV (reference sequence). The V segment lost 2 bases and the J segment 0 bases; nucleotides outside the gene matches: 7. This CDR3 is CASSLRGGGSSGNTIYF. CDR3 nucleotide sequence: TGTGCCAGCAGTTTAAGAGGGGGCGGAAGCTCTGGAAACACCATATATTTT.

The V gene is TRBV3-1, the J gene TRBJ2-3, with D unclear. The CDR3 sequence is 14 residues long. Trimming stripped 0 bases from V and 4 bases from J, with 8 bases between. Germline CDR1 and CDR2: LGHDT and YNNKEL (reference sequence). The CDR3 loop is CASSQDVTADTQYF. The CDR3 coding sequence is TGTGCCAGCAGCCAAGATGTCACAGCAGATACGCAGTATTTT.

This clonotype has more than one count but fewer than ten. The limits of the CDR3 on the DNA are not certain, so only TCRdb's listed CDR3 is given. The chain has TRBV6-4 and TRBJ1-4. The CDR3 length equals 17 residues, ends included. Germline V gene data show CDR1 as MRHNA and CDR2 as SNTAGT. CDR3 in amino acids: CARYPRTRIQLMKNCFF.

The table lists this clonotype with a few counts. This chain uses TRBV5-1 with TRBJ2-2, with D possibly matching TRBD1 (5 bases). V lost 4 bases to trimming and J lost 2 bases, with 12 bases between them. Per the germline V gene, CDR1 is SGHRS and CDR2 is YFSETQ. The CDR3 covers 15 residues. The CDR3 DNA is TGCGCCAGCAGCACGACAGAATCTAACACCGGGGAGCTGTTTTTT. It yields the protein CASSTTESNTGELFF.

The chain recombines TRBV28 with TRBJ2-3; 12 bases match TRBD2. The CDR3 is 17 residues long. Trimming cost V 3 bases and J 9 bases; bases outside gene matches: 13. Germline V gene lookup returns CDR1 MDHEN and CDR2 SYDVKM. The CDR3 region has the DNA TGTGCCAGCAGTTTGAGTCTAGCGGGAGGGTTATCGCGGACGCAGTATTTT. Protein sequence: CASSLSLAGGLSRTQYF.